This is a list of T cell receptor beta chains from one sample in a study of CD8 T cells in ankylosing spondylitis. Via MiXCR, TCRdb re-called the 5' RACE reads, giving one row per CDR3 protein. This table holds about 190,000 distinct CDR3 sequences, 10% to 15% found once. Material: blood, either unsorted or a sorted T cell fraction (not recorded which). The receptors were gathered from a female donor with ankylosing spondylitis or in good health (not recorded which). The CDR3 runs from the conserved cysteine through the conserved F or W. A D gene is named only where the DNA matches it firmly. Clone size is stated in some rows and not others, as once, few, many or a class when expanded.

>NA|TRBD2|TRBV29-1|15|TRBJ2-2
TGCAGCGCACGGACTAGCGGGAGGAACGCCGGGGAGCTGTTTTTT
CSARTSGRNAGELFF
>NA|TRBD1|TRBV11-3|14|TRBJ2-1
TGTGCCAGCTCGACAGGGTCCTCCTACAATGAGCAGTTCTTC
CASSTGSSYNEQFF
>many|NA|TRBV3-1|15|TRBJ2-3
TGTGCCAGCAGCCAAGATCAGCGCTCCACAGATACGCAGTATTTT
CASSQDQRSTDTQYF
>NA|NA|TRBV19|13|TRBJ2-3
TGTGCCATCTCGACAGGCGCCCCAGATACGCAGTATTTT
CAISTGAPDTQYF
>few|NA|TRBV7-3|14|TRBJ2-6
TGTCCCGATCCTGGGCTGTCTGGGGCCAACGTCCTGACTTTC
CPDPGLSGANVLTF
>NA|TRBD2|TRBV5-1|14|TRBJ2-3
TGCGCCAGCAGCCTGGCGGGAGGGCAAGATACGCAGTATTTT
CASSLAGGQDTQYF
>many|TRBD2|TRBV4-2|14|TRBJ2-1
TGTGCCAGCAGCCAAGCAGCGGGAGTTCGAGAGCAGTTCTTC
CASSQAAGVREQFF
>NA|NA|TRBV7-8|15|TRBJ2-7
TGTGCCAGCAGCTTAATCGGGACGGTGACCTACGAGCAGTACTTC
CASSLIGTVTYEQYF
>NA|TRBD2|TRBV4-2|19|TRBJ2-5
TGTGCCAGCAGCCAAGGGTGGGTCAGGACTAGCCTACCCCAAGAGACCCAGTACTTC
CASSQGWVRTSLPQETQYF
>NA|NA|TRBV11-2|15|TRBJ2-5
TGTGCCAGCAGCTTAGGAGGTCCGATACAAGAGACCCAGTACTTC
CASSLGGPIQETQYF
>many|TRBD1|TRBV20-1|15|TRBJ1-4
TGCAGTGCTTATTCCGGGACAGCGGGTAATGAAAAACTGTTTTTT
CSAYSGTAGNEKLFF
>many|TRBD1|TRBV5-6|14|TRBJ2-3
TGTGCCAGCACCCGACAGGGGAGCACAGATACGCAGTATTTT
CASTRQGSTDTQYF
>many|NA|TRBV20-1|13|TRBJ1-2
TGCAGTGCTAGAGATGCGGGGACCCAGGGCTACACCTTC
CSARDAGTQGYTF
>NA|NA|TRBV5-1|12|TRBJ2-7
TGCGCCAGCAGCTCGACAGAGTACGAGCAGTACTTC
CASSSTEYEQYF
>NA|TRBD2|TRBV20-1|14|TRBJ2-1
TGCAGTGCTACCGAAGCGGGACCCTACAATGAGCAGTTCTTC
CSATEAGPYNEQFF
>many|NA|TRBV7-8|15|TRBJ2-3
TGTGCCAGCAGCTACGGACTAACCTTCACAGATACGCAGTATTTT
CASSYGLTFTDTQYF
>many|NA|TRBV19|15|TRBJ2-3
TGTGCCAGTAGTATAGATCGCCAGGGTGGAGATACGCAGTATTTT
CASSIDRQGGDTQYF
>many|TRBD1|TRBV12-3/TRBV12-4|14|TRBJ1-4
TGTGCCAGCAGCTTAACAGGGGGAGCTGAAAAACTGTTTTTT
CASSLTGGAEKLFF
>NA|TRBD2|TRBV20-1|15|TRBJ2-7
TGCAGTGCTAGAGCCGGGACTAGCGGGAGCCACGAGCAGTACTTC
CSARAGTSGSHEQYF
>few|TRBD1|TRBV7-2|14|TRBJ2-2
TGTGCCAGCAGCCGGGACAGCCACACCGGGGAGCTGTTTTTT
CASSRDSHTGELFF
>many|NA|TRBV15|18|TRBJ2-1
TGTGCCACCAGCAGAGAGGACTCCGACTCTCCTCCGTACAATGAGCAGTTCTTC
CATSREDSDSPPYNEQFF
>many|NA|TRBV12-3/TRBV12-4|14|TRBJ1-2
TGTGCCAGCAGTTTTCAGGGGACGACCTATGGCTACACCTTC
CASSFQGTTYGYTF
>many|TRBD1|TRBV19|15|TRBJ1-6
TGTGCCAGTAGTATAGAAGGGACAGCCTATTCACCCCTCCACTTT
CASSIEGTAYSPLHF
>many|NA|TRBV11-2|18|TRBJ2-1
TGTGCCAGCAGCTTCCAGGGAGGTGATGCTTTGTCCTACAATGAGCAGTTCTTC
CASSFQGGDALSYNEQFF
>many|NA|TRBV11-2|14|TRBJ2-3
TGTGCCAGCAGCTTTAGCCTAGCCGCAGATACGCAGTATTTT
CASSFSLAADTQYF
>many|NA|TRBV4-3|14|TRBJ2-1
TGCGCCAGCAGCCAAGAGCGGCAATACAATGAGCAGTTCTTC
CASSQERQYNEQFF
>many|TRBD2|TRBV5-4|15|TRBJ2-2
TGTGCCAGCAGCGTACTTCGCGGGAGTTCCGGGGAGCTGTTTTTT
CASSVLRGSSGELFF
>few|NA|TRBV20-1|12|TRBJ1-4
TGCAGTGCTATTGGTAGTTTAGAAAAACTGTTTTTT
CSAIGSLEKLFF
>many|NA|TRBV7-2|16|TRBJ2-3
TGTGCCAGCAGCAAGACGACAGCTCGAGTGACAGATACGCAGTATTTT
CASSKTTARVTDTQYF
>few|TRBD1|TRBV5-1|15|TRBJ2-3
TGCGCCAGCAGCTCCGGGACAGGGGTGGCAGATACGCAGTATTTT
CASSSGTGVADTQYF
>many|NA|TRBV5-1|14|TRBJ2-1
TGCGCCAGCAGCTTGTCGCAAGGAGGGAATGAGCAGTTCTTC
CASSLSQGGNEQFF
>few|TRBD2|TRBV6-4|15|TRBJ2-3
TGTGCCAGCAGTGGACTAGCGGGAACCACAGATACGCAGTATTTT
CASSGLAGTTDTQYF
>many|NA|TRBV4-3|14|TRBJ2-6
TGCGCCAGCAGCCACTATAGGGGGGCCAACGTCCTGACTTTC
CASSHYRGANVLTF
>many|NA|TRBV5-1|16|TRBJ2-5
TGCGCCAGCAGCCCCCGTTCTTCGGATTTACAAGAGACCCAGTACTTC
CASSPRSSDLQETQYF
>many|TRBD1|TRBV6-5|17|TRBJ2-7
TGTGCCAGCAGTTCCCTGCAGGGGGACAGGTCCCCCTACGAGCAGTACTTC
CASSSLQGDRSPYEQYF
>many|NA|TRBV28|15|TRBJ2-5
TGTGCCAGCAGTCTACGTTCTCAGGGGGGAGAGACCCAGTACTTC
CASSLRSQGGETQYF
>NA|TRBD2|TRBV7-2|15|TRBJ2-3
TGTGCCAGCAGCACGACTAGCGAATCCACAGATACGCAGTATTTT
CASSTTSESTDTQYF
>many|NA|TRBV12-3/TRBV12-4|12|TRBJ2-1
TGTGCCAGCAGACCGGAGAGAAATGAGCAGTTCTTC
CASRPERNEQFF
>few|NA|TRBV7-9|10|TRBJ1-4
TGTGCCTGGTTGGATGAAAAACTGTTTTTT
CAWLDEKLFF
>medium-sized|NA|TRBV7-2|14|TRBJ2-7
TGTGCCAGCAGCTTAGCCGCCGGGGCGAACGAGCAGTACTTC
CASSLAAGANEQYF
>many|TRBD1|TRBV20-1|13|TRBJ1-5
TGCAGTGCTTCCGGACAGGGAAATCAGCCCCAGCATTTT
CSASGQGNQPQHF
>few|TRBD2|TRBV20-1|14|TRBJ2-7
TGCAGGACTCCACCAGCGGGAGGATCGTACGAGCAGTACTTC
CRTPPAGGSYEQYF
>many|NA|TRBV28|16|TRBJ2-1
TGTGCCAGCAGTTTCTTTGGAGGGGGCTCGGGGAATGAGCAGTTCTTC
CASSFFGGGSGNEQFF
>many|NA|TRBV6-2/TRBV6-3|12|TRBJ2-1
TGTGCCAGCAGTTACTCGATTCATGAGCAGTTCTTC
CASSYSIHEQFF
>once|NA|TRBV7-9|15|TRBJ2-7
TGTGCCAGCAGCGTCGGTAGCGGAGGGGCGTACGAGCAGTACTTC
CASSVGSGGAYEQYF
>many|NA|TRBV12-3/TRBV12-4|14|TRBJ2-5
TGTGCCAGCAGTGTCATAGGAGGGGGGGAGACCCAGTACTTC
CASSVIGGGETQYF
>once|NA|TRBV20-1|17|TRBJ1-5
TGCAGTGCTAGAGGTGGGGTCCAGGGGTTTGTAAATCAGCCCCAGCATTTT
CSARGGVQGFVNQPQHF
>NA|NA|TRBV6-1|15|TRBJ2-7
TGTGCCAGCAGTGAAGGGGGCCCGGCAGACTACGAGCAGTACTTC
CASSEGGPADYEQYF
>NA|NA|TRBV9|15|TRBJ2-5
TGTGCCAGCAGCGGACTGGGGGGGCTGCAAGAGACCCAGTACTTC
CASSGLGGLQETQYF
>many|NA|TRBV15|13|TRBJ2-7
TGTGCCACCAGCAGAGACAGGGAAGGTGAGCAGTACTTC
CATSRDREGEQYF
>many|NA|TRBV20-1|15|TRBJ2-2
TGCAGTGCCCCCGGTGCGGGGTTGAACACCGGGGAGCTGTTTTTT
CSAPGAGLNTGELFF
>many|NA|TRBV9|15|TRBJ1-4
TGTGCCAGCAGCGTAGGCCAGGGAACTAATGAAAAACTGTTTTTT
CASSVGQGTNEKLFF
>many|TRBD2|TRBV20-1|13|TRBJ2-7
TGCAGTGCAACCGGGACTAGCGGCTACGAGCAGTACTTC
CSATGTSGYEQYF
>many|NA|TRBV28|13|TRBJ2-7
TGTGCCAGCAGGAGAGCGGCGACCTACGAGCAGTACTTC
CASRRAATYEQYF
>many|NA|TRBV12-3/TRBV12-4|13|TRBJ2-2
TGTGCCAGCAGTCGATCGCAGACCGGGGAGCTGTTTTTT
CASSRSQTGELFF
>few|TRBD2|TRBV9|14|TRBJ2-7
TGTGCCAGCAGCGTGGGGGGGATCTCCTACGAGCAGTACTTC
CASSVGGISYEQYF
>many|NA|TRBV10-3|12|TRBJ2-7
TGTGCCATCAGTGATCAGAGGGACGAGCAGTACTTC
CAISDQRDEQYF
>many|NA|TRBV15|13|TRBJ2-5
TGTGCCACCAGCAGAGTTCCGCCCGATACCCAGTACTTC
CATSRVPPDTQYF
>many|NA|TRBV20-1|12|TRBJ2-2
TGCAGTGCTTATAGTACGAGCGGGGAGCTGTTTTTT
CSAYSTSGELFF